Listed below are T cell receptor beta chains from one sample, sequenced in a study of T cell responses to AZD1222 COVID-19 vaccine. Some clones are missing from TCRdb's copy, which holds only in-frame ones; the method was immunoSEQ multiplex PCR. The table lists roughly 67,000 clones, about 87% of them singletons. Source: peripheral blood, taken on day 0 of AZD1222 vaccination. These receptors were taken from an adult in good health. Each CDR3 is given with its conserved first and last residue. The order of the fields is V gene, J gene, clone size, D gene, CDR3 DNA, CDR3 protein. A D gene is named only where the DNA matches it firmly. Only some rows state a clone size, as once, few, many or a class for expanded clones.

>TRBV30|TRBJ1-2|.|.
TGTGCCTGGAAGACCCGGGAAGGGTATGGCTACACCTTC
CAWKTREGYGYTF
>TRBV29-1|TRBJ1-1|.|.
TGCAGCGTTCCCAGGGGGAACACTGAAGCTTTCTTT
CSVPRGNTEAFF
>TRBV29-1|TRBJ1-3|.|.
TGCAGCGTTGAAACAGGGAGAGGAAACACCATATATTTT
CSVETGRGNTIYF
>TRBV7-9|TRBJ2-1|.|TRBD1
TGTGCCAGCAGCTTCCCCGGACAGGTATACAATGAGCAGTTCTTC
CASSFPGQVYNEQFF
>TRBV5-8|TRBJ2-1|.|TRBD1
TGTGCCAGCAGCCAGGGACAGGGAGCCTACGGTGAGCAGTTCTTC
CASSQGQGAYGEQFF
>TRBV3-1/TRBV3-2|TRBJ2-7|.|TRBD2
TGTGCCAGCAGCCATGCGGGACTAGCGGGAGGGAGTGGGAACGAGCAGTACTTC
CASSHAGLAGGSGNEQYF
>TRBV12-5|TRBJ1-2|few|.
TGTGCTAGTGGTTCGGGGGGCAATGGCTACACCTTC
CASGSGGNGYTF
>TRBV11-1|TRBJ2-2|.|TRBD1
TGTGCCAGCAGCCAGACGGACAGGGGTGAGCTGTTTTTT
CASSQTDRGELFF
>TRBV19|TRBJ1-1|.|.
TGTGCCAGTAGCAGGGGTATTGAAGCTTTCTTT
CASSRGIEAFF
>TRBV2|TRBJ2-2|.|TRBD1
TGTGCCAGCAAGAAACCGGGACAGGGTTCCACCGGGGAGCTGTTTTTT
CASKKPGQGSTGELFF
>TRBV4-1|TRBJ1-1|.|.
TGCGCCAGCAGCCACGCGGACAGCTCGAGGACTGAAGCTTTCTTT
CASSHADSSRTEAFF
>TRBV24-1|TRBJ2-3|.|TRBD2
TGTGCCACCAGTGATCCTGGGACTAGCGGCACAGATACGCAGTATTTT
CATSDPGTSGTDTQYF
>TRBV7-9|TRBJ2-3|.|TRBD1
TGTGCCAGCACGAGGGGGCTCAAAGATACGCAGTATTTT
CASTRGLKDTQYF
>TRBV24-1|TRBJ2-5|.|TRBD1
TGTGCCACCAGTGATTCTGGACAGGGGGGTGAGACCCAGTACTTC
CATSDSGQGGETQYF
>TRBV5-5|TRBJ2-5|.|TRBD2
TGTGCCAGCAGCTTCGGGGGGAAAGAGACCCAGTACTTC
CASSFGGKETQYF
>TRBV6-5|TRBJ2-7|.|.
TGTGCCAGCGGGTCAGAAGGAGGGTCCTACGAGCAGTACTTC
CASGSEGGSYEQYF
>TRBV3-1/TRBV3-2|TRBJ2-7|.|.
TGTGCCAGCAGCCCCACAGCCTCCTACGAGCAGTACTTC
CASSPTASYEQYF
>TRBV6-1|TRBJ2-2|.|.
TGTGCCAGCAGTGAAGAGGGGGAGGCCGGGGAGCTGTTTTTT
CASSEEGEAGELFF
>TRBV19|TRBJ1-3|.|TRBD1
TGTGCCAGTAGTATGGTGGGACAGGGATCTGGAAACACCATATATTTT
CASSMVGQGSGNTIYF
>TRBV3-1/TRBV3-2|TRBJ1-1|.|.
TGTGCCAGCAGACCGATGACAGGCCGGAACACTGAAGCTTTCTTT
CASRPMTGRNTEAFF
>TRBV2|TRBJ2-7|.|TRBD1
TGTGCCAGCAGTGAGGCAGGGGGTGGCGAGCAGTACTTC
CASSEAGGGEQYF
>TRBV14|TRBJ1-5|.|TRBD1
TGTGCCAGCAGCAAACAGGGGGACGTTCAGCCCCAGCATTTT
CASSKQGDVQPQHF
>TRBV3-1/TRBV3-2|TRBJ1-2|.|.
TGTGCCAGCAGCCAAGGGGTCAGCTATGGCTACACCTTC
CASSQGVSYGYTF
>TRBV10-3|TRBJ1-2|.|.
TGTGCCATCAGTGAGAGGAACAGGGTCGCTGGCTACACCTTC
CAISERNRVAGYTF